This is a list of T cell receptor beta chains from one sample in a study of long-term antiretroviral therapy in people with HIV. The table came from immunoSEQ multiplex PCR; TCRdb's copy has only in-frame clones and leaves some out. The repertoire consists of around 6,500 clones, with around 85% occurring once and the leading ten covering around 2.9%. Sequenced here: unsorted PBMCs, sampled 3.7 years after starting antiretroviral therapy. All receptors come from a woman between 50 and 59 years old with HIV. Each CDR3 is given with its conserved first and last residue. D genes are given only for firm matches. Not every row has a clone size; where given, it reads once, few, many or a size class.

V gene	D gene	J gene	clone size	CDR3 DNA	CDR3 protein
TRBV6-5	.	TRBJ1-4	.	TGTGCCAGCAGTTACTCGGGGACAACTAATGAAAAACTGTTTTTT	CASSYSGTTNEKLFF
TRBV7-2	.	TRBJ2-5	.	TGTGCCAGCAGCTTAGGACTAGAGGAGACCCAGTACTTC	CASSLGLEETQYF
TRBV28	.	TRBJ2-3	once	TGTGCCAGCAGTCCCCTCCCACCGGATTCCCACTTCGATACGCAGTATTTT	CASSPLPPDSHFDTQYF
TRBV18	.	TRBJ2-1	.	TGTGCCAGCTCACCGTTGGGGGGATCCTACAATGAGCAGTTCTTC	CASSPLGGSYNEQFF
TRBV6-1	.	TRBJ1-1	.	TGTGCCAGCATGGAAAGCCTGAACACTGAAGCTTTCTTT	CASMESLNTEAFF
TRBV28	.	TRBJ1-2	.	TGTGCCAGCAGTTTATTCGGTCTTTCTAACTATGGCTACACCTTC	CASSLFGLSNYGYTF
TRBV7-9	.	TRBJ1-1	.	TGTGCCAGCAACGGACAGCGCGCTACTGAAGCTTTCTTT	CASNGQRATEAFF
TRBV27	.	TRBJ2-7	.	TGTGCCAGCAGTTTCGGAGCAAACTACGAGCAGTACTTC	CASSFGANYEQYF
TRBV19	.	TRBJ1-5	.	TGTGCCAGTAGTATGGCTGGGGGCAATCAGCCCCAGCATTTT	CASSMAGGNQPQHF
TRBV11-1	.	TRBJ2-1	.	TGTGCCAGCAGCTTATGGCGGGTGAGCTCCTACAATGAGCAGTTCTTC	CASSLWRVSSYNEQFF